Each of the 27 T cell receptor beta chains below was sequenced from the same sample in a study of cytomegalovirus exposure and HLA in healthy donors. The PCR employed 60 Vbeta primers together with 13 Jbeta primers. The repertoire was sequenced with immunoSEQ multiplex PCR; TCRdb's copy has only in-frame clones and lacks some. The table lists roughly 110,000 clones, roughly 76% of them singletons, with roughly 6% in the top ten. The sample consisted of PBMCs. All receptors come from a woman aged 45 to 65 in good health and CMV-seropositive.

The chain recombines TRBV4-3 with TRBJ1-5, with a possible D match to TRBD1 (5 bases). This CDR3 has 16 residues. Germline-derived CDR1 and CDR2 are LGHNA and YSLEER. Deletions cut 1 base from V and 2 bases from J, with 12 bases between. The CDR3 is CASSQVPTVGNQPQHF. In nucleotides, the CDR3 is TGCGCCAGCAGCCAAGTACCGACAGTGGGCAATCAGCCCCAGCATTTT.

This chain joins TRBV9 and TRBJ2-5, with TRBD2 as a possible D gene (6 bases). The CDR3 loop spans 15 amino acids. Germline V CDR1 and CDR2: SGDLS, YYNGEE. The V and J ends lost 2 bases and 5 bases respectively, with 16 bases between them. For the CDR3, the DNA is TGTGCCAGCAGCGTTCTCTCCCGCGGGGACGAGACCCAGTACTTC. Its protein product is CASSVLSRGDETQYF.

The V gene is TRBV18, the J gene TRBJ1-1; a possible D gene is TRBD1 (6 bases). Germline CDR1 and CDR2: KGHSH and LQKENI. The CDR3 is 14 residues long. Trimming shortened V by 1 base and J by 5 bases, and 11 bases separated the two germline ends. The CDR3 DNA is TGTGCCAGCTCACCACTACAGGGAGCGACTGAAGCTTTCTTT. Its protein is CASSPLQGATEAFF.

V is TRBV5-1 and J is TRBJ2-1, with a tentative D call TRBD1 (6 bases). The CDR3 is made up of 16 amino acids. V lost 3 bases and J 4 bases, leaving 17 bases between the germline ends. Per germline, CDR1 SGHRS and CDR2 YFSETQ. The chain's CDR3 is CASSYGDRKEYNEQFF. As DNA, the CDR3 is TGCGCCAGCAGCTACGGTGACAGGAAGGAGTACAATGAGCAGTTCTTC.

The CDR3: CAWSRRFSGTGGTGELFF. The DNA of the CDR3 is TGTGCCTGGAGTAGACGATTCTCGGGGACAGGGGGCACCGGGGAGCTGTTTTTT. The chain is built from TRBV30 and TRBJ2-2; 11 positions match TRBD1. The CDR3 is made up of 18 amino acids. The V gene end was trimmed by 2 bases and the J gene end by 4 bases; junction bases not matched to a gene: 12. Germline-derived CDR1 and CDR2 are GTSNPN and SVGIG (reference sequence).

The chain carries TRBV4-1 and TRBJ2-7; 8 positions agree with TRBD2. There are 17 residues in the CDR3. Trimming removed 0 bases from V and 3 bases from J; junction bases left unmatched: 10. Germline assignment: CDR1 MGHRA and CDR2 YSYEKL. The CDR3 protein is CASSQDPAGGARYEQYF. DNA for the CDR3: TGCGCCAGCAGCCAAGACCCCGCGGGGGGAGCTCGCTACGAGCAGTACTTC.

The DNA for the CDR3 is TGTGCCAGCAGTTTAAGCGGGGGGGTTCAGGGCTACGAGCAGTACTTC. Its translation is CASSLSGGVQGYEQYF. This chain joins TRBV28 and TRBJ2-7; 10 bases match TRBD2. The CDR3 sequence is 16 residues long. The V gene's germline CDR1 is MDHEN and CDR2 SYDVKM. The junction had 7 bases not matched to a gene; V was cut back by 2 bases and J by 3 bases.

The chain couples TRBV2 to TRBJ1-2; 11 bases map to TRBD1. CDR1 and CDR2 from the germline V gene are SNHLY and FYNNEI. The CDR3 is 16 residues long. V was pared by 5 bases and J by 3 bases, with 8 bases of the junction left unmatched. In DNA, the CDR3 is TGTGCCAGCAGTTTTGGACAGGGGGCTTTATACTATGGCTACACCTTC. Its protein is CASSFGQGALYYGYTF.

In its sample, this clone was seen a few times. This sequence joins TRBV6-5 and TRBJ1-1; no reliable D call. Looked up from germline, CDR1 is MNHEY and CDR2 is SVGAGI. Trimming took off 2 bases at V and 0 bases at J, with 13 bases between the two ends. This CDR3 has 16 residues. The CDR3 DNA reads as TGTGCCAGCAGTTACCGTAGCGTCGGCATGAACACTGAAGCTTTCTTT. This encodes CASSYRSVGMNTEAFF.

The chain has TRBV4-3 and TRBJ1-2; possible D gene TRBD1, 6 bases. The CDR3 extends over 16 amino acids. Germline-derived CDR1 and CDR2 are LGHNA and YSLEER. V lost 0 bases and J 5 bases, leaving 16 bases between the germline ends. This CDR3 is CASSQELGGLGYGYTF. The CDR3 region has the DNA TGCGCCAGCAGCCAAGAGTTGGGGGGGCTCGGGTATGGCTACACCTTC.

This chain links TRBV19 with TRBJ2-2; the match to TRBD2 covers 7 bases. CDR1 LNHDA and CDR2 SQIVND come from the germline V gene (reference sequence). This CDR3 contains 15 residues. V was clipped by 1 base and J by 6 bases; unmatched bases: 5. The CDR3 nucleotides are TGTGCCAGTAGTATAGCGGGGGGTTCCCCCGGGGAGCTGTTTTTT. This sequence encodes CASSIAGGSPGELFF.

The CDR3 loop is CASSDSSNTEAFF. CDR3 sequence (DNA): TGCGCCAGCAGTGACAGTTCGAACACTGAAGCTTTCTTT. The chain recombines TRBV10-2 with TRBJ1-1, with D unresolved. Germline V gives CDR1 WSHSY, CDR2 SAAADI. This CDR3 region has 13 residues. V lost 3 bases and J lost 1, with 6 bases in between.

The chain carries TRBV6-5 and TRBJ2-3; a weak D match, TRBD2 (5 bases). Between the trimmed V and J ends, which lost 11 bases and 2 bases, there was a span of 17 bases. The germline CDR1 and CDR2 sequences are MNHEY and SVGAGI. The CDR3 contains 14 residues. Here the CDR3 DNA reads TGTGCCTCCCGGGGTGAAACATTCACAGATACGCAGTATTTT. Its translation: CASRGETFTDTQYF.

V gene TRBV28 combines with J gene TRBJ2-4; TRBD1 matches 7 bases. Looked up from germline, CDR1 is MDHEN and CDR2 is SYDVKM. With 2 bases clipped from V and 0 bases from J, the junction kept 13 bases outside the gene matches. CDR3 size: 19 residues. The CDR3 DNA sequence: TGTGCCAGCAGTTTAGGGGAATGGGACAGAGCCCTAGCCAAAAACATTCAGTACTTC. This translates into CASSLGEWDRALAKNIQYF.

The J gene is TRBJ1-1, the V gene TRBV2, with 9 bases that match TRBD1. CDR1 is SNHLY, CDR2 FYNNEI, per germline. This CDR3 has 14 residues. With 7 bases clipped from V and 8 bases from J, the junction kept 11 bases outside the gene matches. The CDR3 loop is CASTRQGGTWEAFF. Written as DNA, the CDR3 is TGTGCCAGCACTAGACAGGGGGGGACGTGGGAAGCTTTCTTT.

The CDR3 region is CASSPLLGASTDTQYF. In DNA, the CDR3 is TGTGCCAGCAGCCCCCTGTTAGGGGCTAGCACAGATACGCAGTATTTT. The chain carries TRBV7-9 and TRBJ2-3; a weak D match, TRBD1 (5 bases). V gave up 5 bases and J gave up 0 bases, with 15 bases separating them. Germline V gene data show CDR1 as SEHNR and CDR2 as FQNEAQ (reference sequence). This CDR3 spans 16 amino acids.

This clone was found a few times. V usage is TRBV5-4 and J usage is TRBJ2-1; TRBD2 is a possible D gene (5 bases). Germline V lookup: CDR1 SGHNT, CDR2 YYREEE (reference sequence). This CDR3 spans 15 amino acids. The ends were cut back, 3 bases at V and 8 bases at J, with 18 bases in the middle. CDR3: CASSSSGLFSDEQFF. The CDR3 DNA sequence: TGTGCCAGCAGCTCCTCGGGTCTGTTTAGCGATGAGCAGTTCTTC.

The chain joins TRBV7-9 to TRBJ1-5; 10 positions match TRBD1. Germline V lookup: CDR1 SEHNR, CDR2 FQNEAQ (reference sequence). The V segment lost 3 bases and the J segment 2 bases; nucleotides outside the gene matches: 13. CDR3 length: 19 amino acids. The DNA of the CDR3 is TGTGCCAGCAGCTTCGAACGACAGGGGGCGAATCGGGGCAATCAGCCCCAGCATTTT. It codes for CASSFERQGANRGNQPQHF. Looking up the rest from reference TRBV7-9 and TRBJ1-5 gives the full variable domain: DTGVSQNPRHKITKRGQNVTFRCDPISEHNRLYWYRQTLGQGPEFLTYFQNEAQLEKSRLLSDRFSAERPKGSFSTLEIQRTEQGDSAMYLCASSFERQGANRGNQPQHFGDGTRLSIL.

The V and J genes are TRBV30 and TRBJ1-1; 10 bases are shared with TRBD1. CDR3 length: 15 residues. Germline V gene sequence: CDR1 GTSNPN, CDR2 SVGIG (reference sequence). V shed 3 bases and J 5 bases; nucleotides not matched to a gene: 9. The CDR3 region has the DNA TGTGCCTGGAGAATCAAGAGACAGGGGGCGACTGAAGCTTTCTTT. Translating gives CAWRIKRQGATEAFF.

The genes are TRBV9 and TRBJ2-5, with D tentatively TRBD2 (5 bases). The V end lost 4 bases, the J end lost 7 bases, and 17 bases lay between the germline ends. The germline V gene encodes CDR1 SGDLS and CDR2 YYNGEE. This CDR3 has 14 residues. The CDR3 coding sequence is TGTGCCAGCAGCATAAGCGGCCAAACGGGGACCCAGTACTTC. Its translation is CASSISGQTGTQYF.

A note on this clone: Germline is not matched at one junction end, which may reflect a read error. The CDR3 DNA is TGTGCTAGCAGCCCCCCGGGACAGGGTAGCCATGAGCAGTTCTTC. The encoded protein is CASSPPGQGSHEQFF. The chain uses TRBV7-7 and TRBJ2-1, with 9 bases fitting TRBD1. From germline, CDR1 is SSHAT and CDR2 FNYEAQ (reference sequence). The CDR3 is 15 amino acids.

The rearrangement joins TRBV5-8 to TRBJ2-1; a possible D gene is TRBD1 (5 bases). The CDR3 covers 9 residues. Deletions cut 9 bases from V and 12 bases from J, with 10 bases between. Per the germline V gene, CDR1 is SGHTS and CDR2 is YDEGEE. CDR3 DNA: TGTGCCACAGGGTTAGCGCAGTTCTTC. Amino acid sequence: CATGLAQFF.

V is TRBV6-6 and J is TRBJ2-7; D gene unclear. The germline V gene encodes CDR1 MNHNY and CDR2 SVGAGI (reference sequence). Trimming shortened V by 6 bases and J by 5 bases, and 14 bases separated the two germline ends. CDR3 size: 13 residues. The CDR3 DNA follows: TGTGCCAGCAGCGTAGAAAGTTTCGACGAGCAGTACTTC. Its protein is CASSVESFDEQYF.

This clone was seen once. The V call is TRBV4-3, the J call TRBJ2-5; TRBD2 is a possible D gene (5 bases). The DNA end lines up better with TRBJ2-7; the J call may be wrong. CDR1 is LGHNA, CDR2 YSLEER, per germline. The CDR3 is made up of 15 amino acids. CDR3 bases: TGCGCCAGCAGCCAAGATTTCGGGGTTGGGTACGAGCAGTACTTC. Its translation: CASSQDFGVGYEQYF.

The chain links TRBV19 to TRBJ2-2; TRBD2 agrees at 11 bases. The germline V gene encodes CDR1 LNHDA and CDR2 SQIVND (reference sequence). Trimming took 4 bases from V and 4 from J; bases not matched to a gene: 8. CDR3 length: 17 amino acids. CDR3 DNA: TGTGCCAGTAGTAGATCCACTAGCGGGGGTGCCACCGGGGAGCTGTTTTTT. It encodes CASSRSTSGGATGELFF.

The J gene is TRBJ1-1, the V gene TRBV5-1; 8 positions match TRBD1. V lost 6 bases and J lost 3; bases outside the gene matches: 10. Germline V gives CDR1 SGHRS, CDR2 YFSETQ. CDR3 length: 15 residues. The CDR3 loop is CASTIPGGSDTEAFF. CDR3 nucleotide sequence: TGCGCCAGCACTATCCCAGGGGGCTCGGACACTGAAGCTTTCTTT. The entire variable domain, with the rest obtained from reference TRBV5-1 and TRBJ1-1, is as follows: KAGVTQTPRYLIKTRGQQVTLSCSPISGHRSVSWYQQTPGQGLQFLFEYFSETQRNKGNFPGRFSGRQFSNSRSEMNVSTLELGDSALYLCASTIPGGSDTEAFFGQGTRLTVV.

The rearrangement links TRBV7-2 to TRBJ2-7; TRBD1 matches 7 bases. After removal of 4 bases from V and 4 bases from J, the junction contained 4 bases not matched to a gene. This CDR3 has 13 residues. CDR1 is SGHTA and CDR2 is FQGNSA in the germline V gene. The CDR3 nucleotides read TGTGCCAGCAGCTCGCAACAGGGGTACGAGCAGTACTTC. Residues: CASSSQQGYEQYF.